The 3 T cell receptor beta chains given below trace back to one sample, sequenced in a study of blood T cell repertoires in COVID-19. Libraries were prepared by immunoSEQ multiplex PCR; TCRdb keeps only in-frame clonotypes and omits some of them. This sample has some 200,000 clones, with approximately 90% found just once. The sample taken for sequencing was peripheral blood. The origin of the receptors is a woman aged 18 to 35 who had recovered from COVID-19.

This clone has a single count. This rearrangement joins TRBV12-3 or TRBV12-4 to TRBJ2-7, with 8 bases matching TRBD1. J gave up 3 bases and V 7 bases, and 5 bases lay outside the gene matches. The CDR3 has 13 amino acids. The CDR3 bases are TGTGCCAGCACCTTAGGGACAGGCTACGAGCAGTACTTC. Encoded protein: CASTLGTGYEQYF.

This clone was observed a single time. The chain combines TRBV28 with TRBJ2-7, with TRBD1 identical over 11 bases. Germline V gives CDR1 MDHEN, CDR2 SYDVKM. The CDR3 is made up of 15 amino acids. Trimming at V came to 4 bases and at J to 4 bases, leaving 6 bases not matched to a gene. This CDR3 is CASSYPGTGGYEQYF. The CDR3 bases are TGTGCCAGCAGTTACCCCGGGACAGGGGGTTACGAGCAGTACTTC.

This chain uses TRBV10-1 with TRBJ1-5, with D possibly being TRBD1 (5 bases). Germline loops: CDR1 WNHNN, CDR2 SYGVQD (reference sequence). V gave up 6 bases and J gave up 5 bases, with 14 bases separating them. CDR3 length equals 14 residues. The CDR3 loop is CASRPGSPHQPQHF. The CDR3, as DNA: TGCGCCAGCAGGCCAGGGTCTCCCCATCAGCCCCAGCATTTT.